The 4 T cell receptor beta chains presented below share a single source sample, sequenced in a study of blood T cell repertoires in COVID-19. Libraries were prepared by immunoSEQ multiplex PCR; TCRdb keeps only in-frame clonotypes and omits some of them. The sample contains about 92,000 clones, roughly 80% of which appear only once. The source material was peripheral blood. The source is a man over 45 who had recovered from COVID-19.

This clone was seen repeatedly, ten times or more. The J gene is TRBJ1-5, the V gene TRBV4-2; 7 bases are shared with TRBD1. Trimming cost V 0 bases and J 7 bases; bases outside gene matches: 12. Germline V CDR1 and CDR2: LGHNA, YNFKEQ. This CDR3 spans 17 amino acids. As DNA, the CDR3 is TGTGCCAGCAGCCAAGATTTGGGGCAGGGGGTCGGGCAGCCCCAGCATTTT. Protein product: CASSQDLGQGVGQPQHF.

The chain has TRBV3-1 (or the pseudogene TRBV3-2) and TRBJ2-3; the D gene is possibly TRBD2 (5 bases). The CDR3 totals 14 residues. Germline V lookup: CDR1 LGHDT, CDR2 YNNKEL (reference sequence). Trimming took off 0 bases at V and 5 bases at J, with 9 bases between the two ends. CDR3 protein: CASSQDLGKDTQYF. In DNA form, the CDR3 reads TGTGCCAGCAGCCAAGATCTCGGGAAAGATACGCAGTATTTT.

The chain combines TRBV5-1 with TRBJ2-3; TRBD2 might be the D (5 bases). CDR3 length: 12 amino acids. Looked up from germline, CDR1 is SGHRS and CDR2 is YFSETQ. Trimming shortened V by 3 bases and J by 5 bases, and 7 bases separated the two germline ends. The CDR3 is CASSSGLDTQYF. The CDR3 DNA is TGCGCCAGCAGCTCAGGACTAGATACGCAGTATTTT.

This chain joins TRBV2 and TRBJ1-5, with TRBD1 as a possible D gene (6 bases). Per the germline V gene, CDR1 is SNHLY and CDR2 is FYNNEI. CDR3 length equals 18 residues. The ends were cut back, 3 bases at V and 3 bases at J, with 21 bases in the middle. Here the CDR3 DNA reads TGTGCCAGCAGTGAGTGGGGGTGGAGTGGACAGAACAATCAGCCCCAGCATTTT. Protein sequence: CASSEWGWSGQNNQPQHF.